This T cell receptor (beta chain) appears in the sequencing data of a study of blood T cell repertoires in COVID-19. Overall study: From T cells, B-cell-depleted T cells, or PBMCs came the material, which was cDNA or gDNA.

Exposed participants encountered a COVID-19 case during the 2 weeks preceding study entry. Germline CDR1 is MDHEN and CDR2 is SYDVKM. The CDR3 totals 13 residues. Produced via immunoSEQ multiplex PCR; TCRdb's table is partial and in-frame only. The data contain about 430,000 clones, nearly 90% of them seen just once; the ten biggest clones take up about 1.4%. A word on this clone: Germline and junction disagree at one end, which may indicate a read error.

The chain carries TRBV28 and TRBJ1-3; the match to TRBD1 covers 7 bases. The TCR comes from a woman aged 18-29 years who had been exposed to COVID-19. Specimen: PBMCs or T cells enriched from blood (not recorded which). As DNA, the CDR3 is TGTGCCAGCAGTGGACAGGTGAAAAACTCCATATATTTT. It codes for CASSGQVKNSIYF.